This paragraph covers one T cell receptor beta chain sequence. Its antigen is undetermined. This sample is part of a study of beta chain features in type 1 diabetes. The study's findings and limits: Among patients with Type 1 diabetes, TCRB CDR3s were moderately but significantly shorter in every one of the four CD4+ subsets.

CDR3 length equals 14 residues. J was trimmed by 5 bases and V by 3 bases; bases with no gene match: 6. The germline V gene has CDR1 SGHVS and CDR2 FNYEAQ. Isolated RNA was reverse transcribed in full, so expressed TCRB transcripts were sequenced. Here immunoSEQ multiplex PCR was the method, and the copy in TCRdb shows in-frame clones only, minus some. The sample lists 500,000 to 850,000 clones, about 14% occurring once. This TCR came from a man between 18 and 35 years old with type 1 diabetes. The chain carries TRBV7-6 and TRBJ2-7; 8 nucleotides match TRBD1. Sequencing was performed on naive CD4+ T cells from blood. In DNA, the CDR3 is TGTGCCAGCAGCTTTTCGGACAGGGCCCACGAGCAGTACTTC. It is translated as CASSFSDRAHEQYF.